This TCR beta chain was recorded in a study of CD8 T cells in ankylosing spondylitis. This clonotype showed up just a few times. This CDR3 contains 12 residues. Germline loops: CDR1 LGHDT, CDR2 YNNKEL (reference sequence). Trimming left V 0 bases short and J 8 bases short, with 5 bases between. The TCR beta libraries were generated through quantitative 5'-RACE incorporating molecular barcodes. TCRdb analysed the 5' RACE reads with MiXCR anew, one entry per CDR3 protein. The sample holds about 280,000 distinct CDR3 sequences; 20% are singletons and the top ten take less than 9.5%. The clonotype comes from a male donor with ankylosing spondylitis or in good health (not recorded which). The chain links TRBV3-1 to TRBJ2-1; no definite D call. The sequenced sample consisted of blood, either unsorted or a sorted T cell fraction (not recorded which). The CDR3 loop reads CASSQDGDEQFF. The CDR3 DNA reads as TGTGCCAGCAGCCAAGATGGCGATGAGCAGTTCTTC.